A single sample is the source of the 2 T cell receptor beta chains below, sequenced in a study of cytomegalovirus exposure and HLA in healthy donors. Assay used: immunoSEQ multiplex PCR; TCRdb lists only in-frame clones, some missing. The sample contains 120,000 or so clones, about 88% of which appear only once. The sequencing input was PBMCs. These receptors were taken from a woman aged 18-29 years in good health and CMV-seronegative.

This chain uses TRBV4-3 with TRBJ1-3; 8 nucleotides align to TRBD1. J was trimmed by 6 bases and V by 1 base; bases with no gene match: 2. Germline V CDR1 and CDR2: LGHNA, YSLEER. The CDR3 covers 14 residues. CDR3 bases: TGCGCCAGCAGCCAAGCGACAGGGGAAAACACCATATATTTT. Translating gives CASSQATGENTIYF.

The table lists this clone with a few counts. This chain uses TRBV6-1 with TRBJ2-7; D not certain. In germline, CDR1 is MNHNS, CDR2 SASEGT. V dropped 5 bases and J dropped 4 bases, with 12 bases sitting between them. The CDR3 spans 13 residues. CDR3 nucleotide sequence: TGTGCCAGCAGTACTCTTGACGGGTACGAGCAGTACGTC. Translated: CASSTLDGYEQYV.